This T cell receptor beta chain was found in a study of OX40 agonist ivuxolimab in advanced cancers. Turning to the study itself: Dose-escalation patients were diagnosed with hepatocellular carcinoma, melanoma, renal cell cancer or head and neck cancer.

Libraries were prepared by immunoSEQ multiplex PCR; TCRdb keeps only in-frame clonotypes and omits some of them. The top ten hold around 2.3% of the sample, which has some 70,000 clones, about 88% seen once. Study outcomes and limitations: Both CD4+ and CD8+ T cell populations in blood had undergone clonal expansion by week 6 at 0.1 to 3.0 mg/kg. Relatively little clonal expansion, among the lowest observed, appeared in partial responders at 0.1-3.0 mg/kg.

V lost 6 bases and J lost 4, with 19 bases in between. Germline CDR1 reads SEHNR; CDR2 reads FQNEAQ (reference sequence). This CDR3 has 16 amino acids. As to this clone: The antigen is not known.

Autoimmune disease history or systemic immunosuppression barred patients. The material sequenced was CD4+ or CD8+ T cells sorted from blood, taken in a trial of the OX40 agonist ivuxolimab. The genes are TRBV7-9 and TRBJ1-3; D not resolved. This receptor was identified in an adult with an advanced solid tumor such as melanoma, head and neck, liver or kidney cancer. Here the CDR3 DNA reads TGTGCCAGCAGTCTCGCGTCCACCGGAACCGGAAACACCATATATTTT. This gives the protein CASSLASTGTGNTIYF.